The clone carrying this TCR beta chain was counted ten times or more. The data stem from a study of CD8+ T cells in alopecia areata. RNA was extracted and reverse transcribed into cDNA as the sequencing template. The repertoire was sequenced with immunoSEQ multiplex PCR; TCRdb's copy has only in-frame clones and lacks some. The sample holds 110,000 to 150,000 clones, less than 70% seen once. CDR3 length equals 13 residues. The germline CDR1 and CDR2 sequences are SEHNR and FQNEAQ (reference sequence). V gave up 6 bases and J gave up 0 bases, with 6 bases separating them. Treatment: oral pan-JAK inhibitor, 5-10 mg twice daily. Sorted out of PBMCs were CD4+ T cells and CD8+ T cells.

The chain joins TRBV7-9 to TRBJ1-3; no reliable D call. The TCR sequence derives from a human donor with alopecia areata. Sample: CD8+ T cells sorted from blood, taken at week 4, from a patient treated with tofacitinib. The CDR3 reads CASSRDSGNTIYF. As DNA, the CDR3 is TGTGCCAGCAGTCGTGACTCTGGAAACACCATATATTTT.